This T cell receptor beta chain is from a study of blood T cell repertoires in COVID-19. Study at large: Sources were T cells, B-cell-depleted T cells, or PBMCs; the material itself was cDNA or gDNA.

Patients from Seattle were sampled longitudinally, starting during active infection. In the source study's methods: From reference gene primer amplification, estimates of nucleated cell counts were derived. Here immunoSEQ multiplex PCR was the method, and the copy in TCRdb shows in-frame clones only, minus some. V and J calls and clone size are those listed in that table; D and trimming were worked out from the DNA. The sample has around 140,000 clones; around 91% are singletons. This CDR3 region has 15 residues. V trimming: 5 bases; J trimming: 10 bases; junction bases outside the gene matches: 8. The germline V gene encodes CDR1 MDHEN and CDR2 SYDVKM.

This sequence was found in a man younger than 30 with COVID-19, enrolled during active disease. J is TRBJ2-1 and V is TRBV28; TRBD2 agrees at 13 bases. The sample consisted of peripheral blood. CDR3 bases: TGTGCCAGCAGTACCCCGGGGACTAGCGGGATGGAGCAGTTCTTC. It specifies CASSTPGTSGMEQFF.